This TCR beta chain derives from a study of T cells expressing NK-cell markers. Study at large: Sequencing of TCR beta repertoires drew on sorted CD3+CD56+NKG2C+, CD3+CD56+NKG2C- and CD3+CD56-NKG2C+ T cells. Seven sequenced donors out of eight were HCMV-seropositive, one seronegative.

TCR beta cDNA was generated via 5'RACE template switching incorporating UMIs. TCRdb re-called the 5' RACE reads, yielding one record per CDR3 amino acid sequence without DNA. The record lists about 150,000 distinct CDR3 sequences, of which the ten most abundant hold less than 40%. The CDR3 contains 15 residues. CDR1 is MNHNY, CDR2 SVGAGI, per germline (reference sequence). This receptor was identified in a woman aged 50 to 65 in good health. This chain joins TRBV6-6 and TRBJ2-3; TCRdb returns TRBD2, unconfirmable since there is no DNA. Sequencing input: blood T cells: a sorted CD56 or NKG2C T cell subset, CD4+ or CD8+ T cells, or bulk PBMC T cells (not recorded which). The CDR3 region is CASSYSSGGIDTQYF.